This TCR beta chain was recovered during a study of T-cell reconstitution after alpha-beta-depleted transplantation in children. V dropped 1 base and J dropped 2; count of bases not matched to a gene: 5. This CDR3 is built from 16 residues. CDR1 and CDR2 from the germline V gene are LGHNA and YSLEER. Researchers prepared the TCRbeta library using unique molecular identifiers, the study reports. TCRdb reprocessed the PCR reads with MiXCR, giving one entry per CDR3 protein. Of some 500,000 distinct CDR3 sequences listed, approximately 32% are singletons. The sequence derives from a human donor who donated a stem cell graft to a child with aplastic anemia. Sequencing used PBMCs from the stem cell graft donor, obtained from the stem cell graft. The rearrangement joins TRBV4-3 to TRBJ2-1, with 7 bases aligning to TRBD2. The CDR3 spells CASSQVGGSPYNEQFF. The DNA of the CDR3 is TGCGCCAGCAGCCAAGTAGGCGGGAGTCCCTACAATGAGCAGTTCTTC.